This T cell receptor beta chain stems from a study of shared clonotypes between healthy human individuals. General study points: Naive subsets tended to show greater estimated richness than memory subsets. Among donors, the sharing of clonotypes was expected to be influenced by sequencing depth.

In the case of this clone: Antigen specificity is unknown.

TCRdb keeps only in-frame clones here, not all; method: immunoSEQ multiplex PCR. This repertoire shows roughly 2 million clones, 90% to 95% found once; its top ten account for more than 0.1%. A CD45RA+ naive subset and a CD45RA-negative memory subset were split from CD4+ cells. V lost 5 bases and J 5 bases, leaving 15 bases between the germline ends. Germline-derived CDR1 and CDR2 are MNHEY and SVGAGI. The CDR3 covers 14 residues. The clonotype comes from a man aged 18 to 30 in good health. J is TRBJ1-1 and V is TRBV6-5; the D is unclear. The source material was naive CD4+ T cells sorted from blood. Noted subset: CD45RA+ positively selected. The CDR3 DNA follows: TGTGCCAGCAGTCCCAGTGAAAGAAGAACTGAAGCTTTCTTT. Translation gives CASSPSERRTEAFF.